Listed below are T cell receptor beta chains from one sample, sequenced in a study of response to subunit inactivated influenza vaccine. One entry per CDR3 protein results from TCRdb running MiXCR on the RT-PCR reads. The sample holds more than 450,000 distinct CDR3 sequences, approximately 7.7% seen once. The sequences come from PBMCs from blood, collected less than 30 months after vaccination. These receptors were taken from a man between 45 and 75 years old who received an inactivated influenza vaccine. Both conserved end residues are part of each CDR3. Each record gives: D gene, clone size, V gene, J gene, CDR3 protein, CDR3 DNA. The D gene is left open where the match is weak. Not every row has a clone size; where given, it reads once, few, many or a size class.

.	few	TRBV15	TRBJ1-5	CATSRDLRNQPQHF	TGTGCCACCAGCAGAGACCTGAGAAATCAGCCCCAGCATTTT
.	few	TRBV20-1	TRBJ2-5	CSAGPEPFIETQYF	TGCAGTGCTGGGCCGGAGCCATTTATAGAGACCCAGTACTTC
TRBD2	many	TRBV4-3	TRBJ2-7	CASSRVGLAGAGEQYF	TGCGCCAGCAGCCGAGTAGGACTAGCGGGAGCTGGCGAGCAGTACTTC
TRBD1	.	TRBV12-3/TRBV12-4	TRBJ2-7	CATGLGRTGEQYF	TGTGCGACGGGTCTAGGCCGGACAGGAGAGCAGTACTTC
.	many	TRBV12-3/TRBV12-4	TRBJ1-5	CASSSGNLRQPQHF	TGTGCCAGCAGTTCGGGCAACCTCCGTCAGCCCCAGCATTTT
TRBD1	many	TRBV4-3	TRBJ2-2	CASSQVGQGFSGELFF	TGCGCCAGCAGCCAAGTTGGACAGGGTTTTTCCGGGGAGCTGTTTTTT
.	few	TRBV11-2	TRBJ1-5	CASSLDLAGPQHF	TGTGCCAGCAGCTTAGATCTAGCCGGGCCCCAGCATTTT
.	many	TRBV29-1	TRBJ2-4	CSVEGQTGIQYF	TGCAGCGTTGAGGGTCAAACGGGGATTCAGTACTTC
.	.	TRBV4-3	TRBJ2-7	CASSQGSPIYYEQYF	TGCGCCAGCAGCCAAGGGAGCCCGATTTACTACGAGCAGTACTTC
.	few	TRBV23-1	TRBJ2-1	CASSHPGAYYNEQFF	TGCGCCAGCAGTCATCCCGGGGCCTACTACAATGAGCAGTTCTTC
TRBD2	many	TRBV5-1	TRBJ2-1	CASSLSSGGIHEQFF	TGCGCCAGCAGCTTGTCTAGCGGGGGAATTCATGAGCAGTTCTTC
.	many	TRBV28	TRBJ1-2	CASTTFRRARVSGYTF	TGTGCCAGCACCACCTTTCGCAGGGCCCGGGTCTCTGGCTACACCTTC
TRBD2	.	TRBV20-1	TRBJ2-7	CSARVTAGANEQYF	TGCAGTGCTAGAGTAACAGCGGGAGCCAACGAGCAGTACTTC
.	few	TRBV10-3	TRBJ2-4	CAISDKRGIQYF	TGTGCCATCAGTGACAAAAGGGGCATTCAGTACTTC
.	few	TRBV20-1	TRBJ2-3	CSARLDGADTQYF	TGCAGTGCGAGGTTGGATGGCGCAGATACGCAGTATTTT
.	.	TRBV6-1	TRBJ2-2	CATIDIFTGELFF	TGTGCCACTATCGACATTTTCACCGGGGAGCTGTTTTTT
.	few	TRBV6-2/TRBV6-3	TRBJ2-7	CASSRGWDTSNEQYF	TGTGCCAGCAGTAGGGGATGGGACACGTCCAACGAGCAGTACTTC
TRBD1	few	TRBV11-2	TRBJ2-3	CASRIQGAPGDTQYF	TGTGCCAGCAGAATTCAGGGGGCGCCCGGAGATACGCAGTATTTT
.	.	TRBV2	TRBJ2-2	CASRVLRGAGGELFF	TGTGCCAGCAGGGTGCTAAGGGGGGCCGGAGGGGAGCTGTTTTTT
.	many	TRBV10-3	TRBJ2-3	CAISDGGPRVTDTQYF	TGTGCCATCAGTGATGGCGGGCCAAGAGTCACAGATACGCAGTATTTT
.	.	TRBV14	TRBJ1-2	CASSRGRKEGYTF	TGTGCCAGCAGCCGCGGACGGAAAGAGGGCTACACCTTC
TRBD1	many	TRBV6-2/TRBV6-3	TRBJ2-7	CASTGQDSSYEQYF	TGTGCCAGCACCGGACAGGATAGCTCCTACGAGCAGTACTTC
.	few	TRBV5-1	TRBJ2-7	CASNQYGQAYEQYF	TGCGCCAGCAATCAATATGGGCAGGCCTACGAGCAGTACTTC
TRBD2	.	TRBV24-1	TRBJ2-2	CATSDRTSGGKIAGELFF	TGTGCCACCAGTGATCGGACTAGCGGGGGAAAAATCGCCGGGGAGCTGTTTTTT
.	.	TRBV6-2/TRBV6-3	TRBJ2-3	CASSYSPNTQYF	TGTGCCAGCAGTTACTCCCCAAATACGCAGTATTTT
TRBD1	many	TRBV5-1	TRBJ1-5	CASSPGTENQPQHF	TGCGCCAGCAGCCCCGGGACAGAGAATCAGCCCCAGCATTTT
.	few	TRBV4-1	TRBJ2-2	CASSQVMRAGELFF	TGCGCCAGCAGCCAGGTGATGAGGGCCGGGGAGCTGTTTTTT
TRBD2	many	TRBV20-1	TRBJ2-7	CSAIGTSGSSYEQYF	TGCAGTGCTATAGGGACTAGCGGGAGCTCCTACGAGCAGTACTTC
.	many	TRBV20-1	TRBJ2-7	CSARTAYEQYF	TGCAGTGCCCGGACAGCTTACGAGCAGTACTTC
.	.	TRBV5-1	TRBJ2-1	CASSLISKGSSEQFF	TGCGCCAGCAGCTTGATTTCAAAGGGGAGCTCTGAGCAGTTCTTC
.	few	TRBV27	TRBJ1-4	CASCTGIGEKLFF	TGTGCCAGCTGCACGGGGATTGGAGAAAAACTGTTTTTT
.	few	TRBV20-1	TRBJ1-2	CSARGQPAVGYTF	TGCAGTGCTAGGGGACAACCGGCTGTTGGCTACACCTTC
TRBD1	few	TRBV25-1	TRBJ2-2	CASNGLTGTGVVAGELFF	TGTGCCAGCAACGGGTTGACCGGGACAGGGGTTGTGGCCGGGGAGCTGTTTTTT
TRBD1	many	TRBV20-1	TRBJ1-1	CSARGRPGQGALYTEAFF	TGCAGTGCTAGAGGTCGCCCGGGACAGGGGGCGTTGTACACTGAAGCTTTCTTT
.	many	TRBV5-1	TRBJ2-1	CASSPGRGEGEQFF	TGCGCCAGCAGCCCAGGCCGTGGGGAAGGTGAGCAGTTCTTC
.	.	TRBV10-3	TRBJ2-2	CASGTVGDGELFF	TGTGCGTCCGGGACGGTCGGGGACGGGGAGCTGTTTTTT
.	few	TRBV12-3/TRBV12-4	TRBJ2-5	CASSLAYRGGETQYF	TGTGCCAGCAGTTTAGCCTACAGGGGAGGCGAGACCCAGTACTTC
TRBD2	few	TRBV20-1	TRBJ2-7	CSAGRTSGSLYEQYF	TGCAGTGCTGGTAGGACTAGCGGGAGTCTGTACGAGCAGTACTTC
TRBD2	many	TRBV27	TRBJ2-7	CASSLGTSGLYEQYF	TGTGCCAGCAGTTTAGGGACTAGCGGCTTATACGAGCAGTACTTC
.	many	TRBV3-1	TRBJ1-1	CASSRNGAGAEAFF	TGTGCCAGCAGCCGCAACGGGGCTGGAGCTGAAGCTTTCTTT
.	.	TRBV18	TRBJ2-3	CASSPPDSSGYLQYF	TGTGCCAGCTCACCACCGGACTCCTCGGGGTATCTGCAGTATTTT
.	few	TRBV2	TRBJ2-2	CASSAQGGDTGELFF	TGTGCCAGCAGTGCGCAGGGTGGGGACACCGGGGAGCTGTTTTTT
TRBD2	.	TRBV6-5	TRBJ2-3	CASSYWEGITDTQYF	TGTGCCAGCAGTTATTGGGAGGGGATCACAGATACGCAGTATTTT
TRBD1	.	TRBV12-3/TRBV12-4	TRBJ2-2	CASSPNVGQGTGELFF	TGTGCCAGCAGCCCAAATGTGGGACAGGGGACCGGGGAGCTGTTTTTT
.	few	TRBV5-5	TRBJ2-7	CASSLGDGGYYEQYF	TGTGCCAGCAGCTTGGGGGACGGAGGATACTACGAGCAGTACTTC